This T cell receptor beta chain came from a study of blood T cells in healthy people across ages. Study background: About one barcoded beta molecule per two T cells was captured by template switching.

A J-beta primer mix and a sample-barcoded 5' primer were used in a second PCR of about 6 to 12 cycles. TCRdb passed the 5' RACE reads through MiXCR, listing each CDR3 protein once. The sample carries 870,000 or so distinct CDR3 sequences, 29% recorded once. This clonotype has at least ten counts. V lost 10 bases and J lost 7; bases outside the gene matches: 12. The length of the CDR3 is 14 residues. From germline, CDR1 is LGHDT and CDR2 YNNKEL (reference sequence). Ranging in age from roughly 6 to 90, the donors were healthy Caucasian individuals from Russia. The sample, around 10 milliliters of peripheral blood, was drawn from each donor. Every sample gave at least 5.5 micrograms of total RNA when it was extracted.

Specimen: blood. J is TRBJ2-1 and V is TRBV3-1; 8 nucleotides agree with TRBD2. This clonotype was sampled from an elderly woman in good health. Here the CDR3 DNA reads TGTGCCACCATCGGGGGGGCCGCAGGAAATGAGCAGTTCTTC. As protein: CATIGGAAGNEQFF.